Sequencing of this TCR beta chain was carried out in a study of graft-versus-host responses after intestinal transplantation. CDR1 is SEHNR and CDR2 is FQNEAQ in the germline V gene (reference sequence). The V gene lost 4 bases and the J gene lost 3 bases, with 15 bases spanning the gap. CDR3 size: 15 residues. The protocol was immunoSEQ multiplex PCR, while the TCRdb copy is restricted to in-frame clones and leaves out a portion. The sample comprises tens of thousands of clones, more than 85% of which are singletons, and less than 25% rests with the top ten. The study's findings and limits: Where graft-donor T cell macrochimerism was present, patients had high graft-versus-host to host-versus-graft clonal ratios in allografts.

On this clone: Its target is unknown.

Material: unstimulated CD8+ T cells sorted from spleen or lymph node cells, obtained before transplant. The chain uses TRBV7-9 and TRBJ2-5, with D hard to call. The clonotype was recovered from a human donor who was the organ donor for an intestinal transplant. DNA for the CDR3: TGTGCCAGCAGCTCCTCCCCCGGACGGAAAGAGACCCAGTACTTC. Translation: CASSSSPGRKETQYF.